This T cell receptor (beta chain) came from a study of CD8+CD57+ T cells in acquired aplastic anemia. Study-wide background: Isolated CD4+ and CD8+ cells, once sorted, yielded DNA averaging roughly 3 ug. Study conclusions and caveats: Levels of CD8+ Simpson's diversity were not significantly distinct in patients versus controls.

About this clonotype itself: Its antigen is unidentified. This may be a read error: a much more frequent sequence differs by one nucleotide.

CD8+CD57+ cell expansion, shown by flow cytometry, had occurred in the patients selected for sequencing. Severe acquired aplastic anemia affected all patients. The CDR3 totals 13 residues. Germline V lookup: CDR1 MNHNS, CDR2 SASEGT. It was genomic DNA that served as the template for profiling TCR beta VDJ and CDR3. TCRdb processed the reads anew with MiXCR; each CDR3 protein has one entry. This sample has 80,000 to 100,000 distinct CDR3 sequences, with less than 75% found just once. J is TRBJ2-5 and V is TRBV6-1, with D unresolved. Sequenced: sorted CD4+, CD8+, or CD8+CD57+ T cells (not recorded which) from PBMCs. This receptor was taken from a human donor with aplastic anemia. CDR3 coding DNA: TGTGCCAGCTGTGAATCTGCGGAAGAGACCCAGTACTTC. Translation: CASCESAEETQYF.